This TCR beta chain was identified in a study of identical twins. Via MiXCR, TCRdb re-called the 5' RACE reads, giving one row per CDR3 protein. The sample includes under 350,000 distinct CDR3 sequences, roughly 9.8% of them seen just once. This clonotype was found many times. Trimming at V came to 8 bases and at J to 3 bases, leaving 21 bases not matched to a gene. The germline V gene has CDR1 SQVTM and CDR2 ANQGSEA. This CDR3 spans 17 amino acids. This same sample was also taken into another study, of yellow fever vaccine responses in identical twins.

The source of this sequence is a woman between 18 and 30 years old in good health. The chain links TRBV29-1 to TRBJ2-7; 8 bases line up with TRBD2. The sample was CD8+ T cells sorted from blood. The CDR3 bases are TGCAGCATATTGTTTCCGGGACGGCGGGGGGACCTCTACGAGCAGTACTTC. It specifies CSILFPGRRGDLYEQYF.